This T cell receptor (beta chain) stems from a study of blood T cell repertoires in COVID-19. Study overall: From the United States, Italy and Spain came samples of acute and convalescent COVID-19. Nucleic acid was either cDNA or gDNA, and it came from T cells, B-cell-depleted T cells, or PBMCs.

This clone was seen a few times. As processed by the authors: Reference gene primer amplification yielded estimated nucleated cell counts. Sequencing was performed with immunoSEQ multiplex PCR; in TCRdb, only in-frame clones are kept and a portion is missing. V, J and clone size derive from that table, while D and trimming were established from the DNA sequence. Of approximately 35,000 clones listed, over 70% are singletons. CDR1 SGHRS and CDR2 YFSETQ come from the germline V gene. CDR3 length equals 15 residues. V was clipped by 0 bases and J by 4 bases, with 13 bases between them. The TCR was taken from a man at least 80 years old with acute or convalescent COVID-19. The chain is built from TRBV5-1 and TRBJ2-5; D uncertain. Sequencing was done on a sample of peripheral blood. CDR3 nucleotide sequence: TGCGCCAGCAGCTTGGACGCTATGGAGCGAGAGACCCAGTACTTC. This gives the protein CASSLDAMERETQYF.